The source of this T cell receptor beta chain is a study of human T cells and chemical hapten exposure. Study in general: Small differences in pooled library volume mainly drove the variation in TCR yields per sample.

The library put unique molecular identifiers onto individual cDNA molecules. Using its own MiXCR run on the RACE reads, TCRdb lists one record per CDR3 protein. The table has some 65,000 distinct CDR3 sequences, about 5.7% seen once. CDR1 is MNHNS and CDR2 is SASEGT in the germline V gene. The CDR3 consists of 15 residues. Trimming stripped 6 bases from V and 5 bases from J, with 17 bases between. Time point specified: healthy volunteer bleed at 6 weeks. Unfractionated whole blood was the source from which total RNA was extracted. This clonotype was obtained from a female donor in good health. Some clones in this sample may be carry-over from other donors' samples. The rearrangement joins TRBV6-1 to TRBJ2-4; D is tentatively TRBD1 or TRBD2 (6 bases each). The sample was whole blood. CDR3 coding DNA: TGTGCCAGCAGAGGACGGGGGCTGGGGGAAAACATTCAGTACTTC. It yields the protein CASRGRGLGENIQYF.